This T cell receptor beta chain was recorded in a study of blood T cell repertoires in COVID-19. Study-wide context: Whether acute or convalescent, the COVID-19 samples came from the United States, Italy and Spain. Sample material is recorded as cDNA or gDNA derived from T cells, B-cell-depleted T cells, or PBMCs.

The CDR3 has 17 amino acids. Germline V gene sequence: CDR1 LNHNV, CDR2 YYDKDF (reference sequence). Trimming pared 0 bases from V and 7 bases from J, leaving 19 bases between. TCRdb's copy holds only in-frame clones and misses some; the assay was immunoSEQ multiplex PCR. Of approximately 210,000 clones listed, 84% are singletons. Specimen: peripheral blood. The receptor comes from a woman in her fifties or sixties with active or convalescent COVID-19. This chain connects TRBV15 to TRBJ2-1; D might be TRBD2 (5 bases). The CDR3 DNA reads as TGTGCCACCAGCAGAGAGATCGGGATAAGAGCGAGGAATGAGCAGTTCTTC. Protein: CATSREIGIRARNEQFF.